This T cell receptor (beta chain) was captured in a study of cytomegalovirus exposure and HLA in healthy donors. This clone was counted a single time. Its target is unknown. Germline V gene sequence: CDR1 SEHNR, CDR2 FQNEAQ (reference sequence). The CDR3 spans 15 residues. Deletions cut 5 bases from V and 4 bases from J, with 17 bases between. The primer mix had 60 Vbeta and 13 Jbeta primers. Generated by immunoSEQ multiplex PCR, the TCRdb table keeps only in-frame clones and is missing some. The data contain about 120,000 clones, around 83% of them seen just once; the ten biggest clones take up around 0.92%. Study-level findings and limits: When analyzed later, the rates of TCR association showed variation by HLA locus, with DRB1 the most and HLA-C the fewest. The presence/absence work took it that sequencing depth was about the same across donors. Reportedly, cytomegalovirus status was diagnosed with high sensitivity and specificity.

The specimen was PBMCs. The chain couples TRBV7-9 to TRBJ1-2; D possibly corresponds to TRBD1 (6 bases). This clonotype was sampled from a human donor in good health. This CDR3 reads CASSGQGREGYGYTF. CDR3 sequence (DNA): TGTGCCAGCAGCGGTCAGGGGAGGGAAGGCTATGGCTACACCTTC.